One T cell receptor beta chain is described in this entry. The antigen is undetermined. This specimen belongs to a study of B cell selection in AIRE deficiency. Points from the study as a whole: Roughly 31% of healthy-shared Treg TCRbeta sequences appeared in patient Tconv cells. CDR3s were shorter in shared Treg sequences, reflecting few non-templated nucleotide insertions.

The sorted conventional CD4 T cells were gated as CD4+CD127+. This CDR3 has 13 residues. Trimming shortened V by 2 bases and J by 2 bases, and 6 bases separated the two germline ends. Looked up from germline, CDR1 is MNHEY and CDR2 is SMNVEV (reference sequence). This table comes from immunoSEQ multiplex PCR, and its TCRdb copy is limited to in-frame clones, with some not included. The repertoire holds roughly 24,000 clones, roughly 96% seen once, with about 0.17% in the top ten. This chain joins TRBV27 and TRBJ1-2; weak D call: TRBD1 (6 bases). Sequencing input: CD4+CD127+ conventional T cells sorted from PBMCs. The clonotype comes from a human donor in good health. The CDR3 here is CASSLRGNYGYTF. The CDR3 DNA sequence: TGTGCCAGCAGTTTAAGGGGGAACTATGGCTACACCTTC.